This T cell receptor (beta chain) is drawn from a study of memory CD4+ T cells and cytomegalovirus serostatus. Single viable CD3+CD4+CD8-CD45RO+ cells were sorted as the memory CD4+ T cells. Clones were read by immunoSEQ multiplex PCR, and TCRdb kept only the in-frame ones, dropping some. The data contain 35,000 to 55,000 clones, over 65% of them singletons. Germline V gives CDR1 KGHSH, CDR2 LQKENI. V lost 3 bases and J 8 bases, leaving 19 bases between the germline ends. This CDR3 has 16 residues. A word on this clone: The target antigen is unknown.

Overall study results and limits: CMV serostatus prediction reached median AUC approximately 0.95, or 0.91 with US-trained model.

This clonotype was obtained from an adult in good health and CMV-seronegative. Specimen: memory CD4+ T cells from blood. The gene calls are TRBV18 and TRBJ1-4; D not resolved. CDR3 nucleotides: TGTGCCAGCTCACCTGTCAGATCCGCCAACGGGGAAAAACTGTTTTTT. As protein: CASSPVRSANGEKLFF.